A single sample is the source of the 31 T cell receptor beta chains below, sequenced in a study of blood T cells in healthy people across ages. Next came a second PCR, run for about 6 to 12 cycles, which used a sample-barcoded 5' primer along with a J-beta primer mix. One entry per CDR3 protein results from TCRdb running MiXCR on the 5' RACE reads. The profile shows about 1.6 million distinct CDR3 sequences, 30% to 35% of them singletons. Sequences were obtained from blood. Receptors originate from a woman in her thirties in good health.

This clonotype has a handful of counts. The gene calls are TRBV9 and TRBJ2-7; 13 bases agree with TRBD2. With the DNA end fitting TRBJ2-5 better, the J assignment may be wrong. CDR1 is SGDLS and CDR2 is YYNGEE in the germline V gene. There are 17 residues in the CDR3. CDR3 residues: CASSPRLAGGLSETQYF. CDR3 sequence (DNA): TGTGCCAGCAGCCCACGACTAGCGGGGGGTTTATCGGAGACCCAGTACTTC.

The chain combines TRBV7-9 with TRBJ1-2; D is uncertain. CDR3 length: 14 residues. Between the trimmed V and J ends, which lost 5 bases and 6 bases, there was a span of 16 bases. Germline values: CDR1 SEHNR, CDR2 FQNEAQ (reference sequence). The CDR3: CASSPTGFGNGYTF. The CDR3 DNA sequence: TGTGCCAGCAGCCCAACCGGGTTCGGGAATGGCTACACCTTC.

The chain uses TRBV27 and TRBJ1-2, with D possibly TRBD1 on 5 matching bases. V dropped 3 bases and J dropped 6 bases, with 14 bases sitting between them. This CDR3 region has 14 residues. Germline CDR1 is MNHEY and CDR2 is SMNVEV (reference sequence). CDR3 DNA: TGTGCCAGCAGTTTGGCAGGGTCCGCAAATGGCTACACCTTC. Protein: CASSLAGSANGYTF.

This clonotype showed up many times. This sequence joins TRBV29-1 and TRBJ2-1; possible D gene TRBD1, 5 bases. CDR3 length: 11 amino acids. Germline V gene lookup returns CDR1 SQVTM and CDR2 ANQGSEA. Trimming took off 2 bases at V and 7 bases at J, with 6 bases between the two ends. CDR3 in amino acids: CSVESGNEQFF. The CDR3, as DNA: TGCAGCGTTGAATCAGGGAATGAGCAGTTCTTC.

The chain recombines TRBV20-1 with TRBJ2-5; D gene uncertain. CDR1 is DFQATT and CDR2 is SNEGSKA in the germline V gene (reference sequence). There are 17 residues in the CDR3. Trimming removed 3 bases at V and 3 bases at J, with 23 bases between. Written as DNA, the CDR3 is TGCAGTGCTAGTTCATTAAGGAGTCCCCCGCCCAAAGAGACCCAGTACTTC. Encoded protein: CSASSLRSPPPKETQYF.

Only a few counts were recorded for this clonotype. The genes are TRBV5-5 and TRBJ1-2; D is perhaps TRBD1 (5 bases). Germline lookup yields CDR1 SGHKS and CDR2 YYEKEE (reference sequence). This CDR3 is 18 amino acids long. The germline V and J ends were trimmed by 7 bases and 5 bases, with 30 bases remaining between them. CDR3: CASRSLGDGEPEPYGYTF. The CDR3 coding sequence is TGTGCCAGCCGATCGTTAGGGGACGGCGAACCAGAACCATATGGCTACACCTTC.

The chain joins TRBV6-2 or TRBV6-3 to TRBJ1-4, with 10 nucleotides matching TRBD1. The CDR3 contains 16 residues. J lost 7 bases, V lost 5 bases, and 10 bases had no gene match. The germline CDR1 and CDR2 sequences are MNHEY and SVGEGT. CDR3 nucleotide sequence: TGTGCCAGCAGTCCAGGCGCCCGGACAGGGGGTGAAAAACTGTTTTTT. Its protein product is CASSPGARTGGEKLFF.

This clonotype appeared once. This could be a read error, since a much larger clone is one nucleotide away. The rearrangement joins TRBV10-3 to TRBJ1-5; 8 bases map to TRBD1. Germline CDR1 and CDR2: ENHRY and SYGVKD. There are 14 residues in the CDR3. The DNA for the CDR3 is TGTACCATCAGTGAGGGACAGGGCAATCAGCCCCAGCATTTT. This translates into CTISEGQGNQPQHF.

V is TRBV18 and J is TRBJ1-1; possible D gene TRBD1, 5 bases. V was pared by 2 bases and J by 3 bases, with 10 bases between. CDR3 size: 14 residues. CDR1 is KGHSH and CDR2 is LQKENI in the germline V gene. This CDR3 is CASSPYDSYTEAFF. DNA for the CDR3: TGTGCCAGCTCACCATACGACAGTTACACTGAAGCTTTCTTT.

The chain uses TRBV20-1 and TRBJ2-7; TRBD1 or TRBD2 may be the D gene (5 bases each). This CDR3 has 15 amino acids. Germline lookup yields CDR1 DFQATT and CDR2 SNEGSKA (reference sequence). Trimming took 0 bases from V and 0 from J, leaving 12 bases between them. The CDR3 here is CSAREGRMTSYEQYF. CDR3 coding DNA: TGCAGTGCTAGAGAGGGACGGATGACCTCCTACGAGCAGTACTTC.

This clonotype was seen only a few times. The genes are TRBV27 and TRBJ2-7; D not certain. CDR1 is MNHEY and CDR2 is SMNVEV in the germline V gene (reference sequence). The V and J ends lost 5 bases and 0 bases respectively, with 17 bases between them. The CDR3 is 16 residues long. For the CDR3, the DNA is TGTGCCAGCAGTCCGAAAGGCGGCGCGAGCTCCTACGAGCAGTACTTC. Encoded protein: CASSPKGGASSYEQYF.

This clonotype was observed a handful of times. The rearrangement uses TRBV29-1 and TRBJ1-5, with TRBD1 identical over 8 bases. V gave up 3 bases and J gave up 2 bases; unmatched junction bases: 3. The CDR3 covers 14 residues. Germline lookup yields CDR1 SQVTM and CDR2 ANQGSEA. The DNA of the CDR3 is TGCAGCGTTGACCAGGACAGGGGCAATCAGCCCCAGCATTTT. Translating it yields CSVDQDRGNQPQHF.

V and J are TRBV3-1 and TRBJ2-1; 10 bases agree with TRBD2. Germline CDR1 and CDR2: LGHDT and YNNKEL (reference sequence). This CDR3 is built from 16 residues. V lost 5 bases and J lost 4; bases outside the gene matches: 8. This chain's CDR3 is CASSKSGRADYNEQFF. The CDR3 coding sequence is TGTGCCAGCAGCAAGAGCGGGAGGGCCGATTACAATGAGCAGTTCTTC.

V usage is TRBV20-1 and J usage is TRBJ1-1; D is perhaps TRBD1 (6 bases). The CDR3 contains 14 residues. Germline V gene sequence: CDR1 DFQATT, CDR2 SNEGSKA (reference sequence). Trimming pared 6 bases from V and 0 bases from J, leaving 14 bases between. The CDR3, as DNA: TGCAGTGCGCGGACAGTTACATTGAACACTGAAGCTTTCTTT. Encoded protein: CSARTVTLNTEAFF.

The table lists this clonotype with a few counts. The chain has TRBV6-1 and TRBJ2-5; TRBD1 aligns across 10 bases. V shed 10 bases and J 4 bases; nucleotides not matched to a gene: 6. CDR3 length: 13 amino acids. The germline gives CDR1 MNHNS, CDR2 SASEGT. The DNA for the CDR3 is TGTGCCACCCGGGACAGGGGACGAGAGACCCAGTACTTC. Translation: CATRDRGRETQYF.

Note on this clonotype: The junction shows a germline mismatch at one end, possibly a read error. The V gene is TRBV27, the J gene TRBJ2-7, with D maybe TRBD2 (7 bases). Germline V CDR1 and CDR2: MNHEY, SMNVEV (reference sequence). The CDR3 runs 16 residues. In DNA form, the CDR3 reads TGTGTCAGCAGTCGCTCCGGGGGGCCGGTGTCTTACGAGCAGTACTTC. This encodes CVSSRSGGPVSYEQYF.

In this sample, this clonotype turned up a few times. The rearrangement uses TRBV7-9 and TRBJ1-2, with D uncertain. Germline V gene data show CDR1 as SEHNR and CDR2 as FQNEAQ (reference sequence). This CDR3 region has 12 residues. With 6 bases removed from V and 5 bases from J, the gap between germline ends came to 10 bases. The CDR3 loop reads CASSALKYGYTF. The DNA for the CDR3 is TGTGCCAGCAGTGCACTAAAGTATGGCTACACCTTC.

This clonotype was found a few times. The genes are TRBV6-2 or TRBV6-3 and TRBJ2-7; 12 bases line up with TRBD2. The CDR3 extends over 14 amino acids. Germline V lookup: CDR1 MNHEY, CDR2 SVGEGT. The trim removed 9 bases at V and 2 bases at J, leaving 5 bases unmatched. CDR3 bases: TGTGCCAGTGCTAGCGGGGGGGTTACCTACGAGCAGTACTTC. Its translation: CASASGGVTYEQYF.

The sample holds a few counts of this clonotype. This chain links TRBV29-1 with TRBJ1-1; no definite D call. CDR1 is SQVTM and CDR2 is ANQGSEA in the germline V gene. This CDR3 contains 14 residues. Trimming took 7 bases from V and 0 from J, leaving 15 bases between them. The CDR3: CSANSGNMNTEAFF. The CDR3 nucleotides read TGCAGCGCTAATTCAGGTAACATGAACACTGAAGCTTTCTTT. The full variable domain, in which reference TRBV29-1 and TRBJ1-1 provide the parts outside the CDR3, is SAVISQKPSRDICQRGTSLTIQCQVDSQVTMMFWYRQQPGQSLTLIATANQGSEATYESGFVIDKFPISRPNLTFSTLTVSNMSPEDSSIYLCSANSGNMNTEAFFGQGTRLTVV.

The chain recombines TRBV4-1 with TRBJ2-7, with D perhaps matching TRBD2 (5 bases). The CDR3 spans 17 residues. The V gene's germline CDR1 is MGHRA and CDR2 YSYEKL. The V and J ends lost 6 bases and 5 bases respectively, with 26 bases between them. The CDR3 here is CASSLLPPEGVIHEQYF. The CDR3 coding sequence is TGCGCCAGCAGTCTCCTACCCCCCGAGGGAGTGATCCACGAGCAGTACTTC.

The chain recombines TRBV9 with TRBJ2-1, with a tentative D call TRBD1 (5 bases). Germline V gives CDR1 SGDLS, CDR2 YYNGEE. The CDR3 is made up of 15 amino acids. V lost 4 bases to trimming and J lost 0 bases, with 11 bases between them. CDR3 region: CASSSDSYSYNEQFF. For the CDR3, the DNA is TGTGCCAGCAGCTCCGACAGCTACTCCTACAATGAGCAGTTCTTC.

The chain links TRBV20-1 to TRBJ2-1; TRBD2 matches at 11 bases. Germline V gene data show CDR1 as DFQATT and CDR2 as SNEGSKA (reference sequence). The CDR3 loop spans 14 amino acids. Trimming took 6 bases from V and 8 from J; bases not matched to a gene: 9. CDR3 residues: CSAVAGGLMDEQFF. The CDR3 nucleotides are TGCAGTGCGGTAGCGGGAGGGCTCATGGATGAGCAGTTCTTC.

This clonotype was detected only a few times. The gene calls are TRBV7-3 and TRBJ2-1; D is possibly TRBD1 or TRBD2 (5 bases each). This CDR3 spans 13 amino acids. Trimming removed 5 bases at V and 8 bases at J, with 13 bases between. CDR1 is SGHTA and CDR2 is FQGTGA in the germline V gene. CDR3 bases: TGTGCCAGCAGCCTGTACCGAGGGGATGAGCAGTTCTTC. Protein: CASSLYRGDEQFF.

This clonotype has more than one count but fewer than ten. The genes are TRBV30 and TRBJ2-7, with 7 bases that match TRBD1. V trimming: 3 bases; J trimming: 2 bases; junction bases outside the gene matches: 4. The CDR3 loop spans 13 amino acids. CDR1 is GTSNPN and CDR2 is SVGIG in the germline V gene (reference sequence). This CDR3 is CAWSKGTAYEQYF. The CDR3 region has the DNA TGTGCCTGGAGCAAAGGGACAGCCTACGAGCAGTACTTC.

This chain connects TRBV30 to TRBJ2-5; 7 bases agree with TRBD1. The J call is doubtful: the DNA matches TRBJ2-7 better. Looked up from germline, CDR1 is GTSNPN and CDR2 is SVGIG (reference sequence). The CDR3 is 15 amino acids. The CDR3 DNA reads TGTGCCTGGAGTCACGGGACAGCGGCCGCCTACGAGCAGTACTTC. Translation: CAWSHGTAAAYEQYF.

This clonotype appeared many times. J is TRBJ2-1 and V is TRBV27; D call uncertain. The V gene's germline CDR1 is MNHEY and CDR2 SMNVEV (reference sequence). V lost 2 bases and J 10 bases, leaving 9 bases between the germline ends. The CDR3 has 12 amino acids. The CDR3: CASSLNSREQFF. The CDR3 coding sequence is TGTGCCAGCAGTTTAAACTCGCGGGAGCAGTTCTTC.

The chain carries TRBV15 and TRBJ2-3, with 9 bases aligning to TRBD2. Trimming at V came to 0 bases and at J to 2 bases, leaving 6 bases not matched to a gene. This CDR3 has 17 amino acids. The germline V gene encodes CDR1 LNHNV and CDR2 YYDKDF (reference sequence). In DNA, the CDR3 is TGTGCCACCAGCAGAGATCAGGGACTAGCTTTCACAGATACGCAGTATTTT. It codes for CATSRDQGLAFTDTQYF.

The chain recombines TRBV12-3 or TRBV12-4 with TRBJ1-6, with D unclear. This CDR3 region has 14 residues. V was clipped by 6 bases and J by 8 bases, with 14 bases between them. The CDR3, as DNA: TGTGCCAGCAGCCCGGCGTCCCGGGATTCACCCCTCCACTTT. Translation: CASSPASRDSPLHF.

Notes on this clonotype: Here the CDR3 omits its conserved ending phenylalanine or tryptophan, so a read error is the likely source. The chain is built from TRBV20-1 and TRBJ2-3; maybe TRBD2 (6 bases). This CDR3 has 13 residues. V lost 5 bases and J 2 bases, leaving 11 bases between the germline ends. Germline assignment: CDR1 DFQATT and CDR2 SNEGSKA (reference sequence). The CDR3 nucleotides are TGCAGTGCTGGAGGGGCACCCACAGATACGCAGTATATT. Protein sequence: CSAGGAPTDTQYI.

The chain employs TRBV7-2 and TRBJ1-2, with TRBD1 as a possible D gene (5 bases). Germline CDR1 and CDR2: SGHTA and FQGNSA. CDR3 size: 14 residues. Trimming cost V 1 base and J 4 bases, with 10 bases left between them. CDR3 DNA: TGTGCCAGCAGCTTAGACAGGTGGGTCTATGGCTACACCTTC. Its translation is CASSLDRWVYGYTF.

V and J are TRBV28 and TRBJ2-5; 13 nucleotides line up with TRBD2. The germline gives CDR1 MDHEN, CDR2 SYDVKM. J lost 4 bases, V lost 6 bases, and 5 bases had no gene match. This CDR3 region has 15 residues. CDR3 in DNA: TGTGCCAGCAGGGGGGGACTAGCGGGAATAGAGACCCAGTACTTC. Protein product: CASRGGLAGIETQYF.